The sequence of this T cell receptor beta chain was determined in a study of blood T cell repertoires in COVID-19. At the level of the study: There were acute and convalescent COVID-19 samples, and they came from the United States, Italy and Spain. Sources were T cells, B-cell-depleted T cells, or PBMCs; the material itself was cDNA or gDNA.

In the original analysis: How many nucleated cells were present was estimated from reference gene primer amplification. Clones were sequenced by immunoSEQ multiplex PCR, and TCRdb holds only the in-frame ones, with some missing. Clone size and V and J calls were adopted from that table, with D and trimming inferred from the DNA. The sample shows more than 60,000 clones, about 74% of them seen only once. V was shortened by 3 bases and J by 3 bases, with 13 bases between the two germline ends. Germline lookup yields CDR1 KGHSH and CDR2 LQKENI. The CDR3 is made up of 15 amino acids. Sequenced: peripheral blood. The sequence was obtained from a human donor with acute or convalescent COVID-19. The donor label of this sample is uncertain. The chain has TRBV18 and TRBJ2-3, with TRBD2 as a possible D gene (5 bases). CDR3 sequence reads: CASSPVARGTDTQYF. The CDR3 DNA follows: TGTGCCAGCTCACCGGTAGCTAGAGGGACAGATACGCAGTATTTT.